This T cell receptor (beta chain) was retrieved from a study of blood T cells in healthy people across ages. The CDR3 is 11 residues long. Trimming shortened V by 6 bases and J by 2 bases, and 6 bases separated the two germline ends. Germline V gives CDR1 DFQATT, CDR2 SNEGSKA (reference sequence). Caucasian individuals from Russia who were healthy and aged about 6 to 100 acted as donors. Isolated per sample were at least 7 million PBMCs. With a J-beta primer mix and a sample-barcoded 5' primer, a second PCR ran about 7 to 12 cycles. Unique molecular identifiers of 12 random nucleotides labeled each cDNA. Via MiXCR, TCRdb re-called the 5' RACE reads, giving one row per CDR3 protein. Of about 1.5 million distinct CDR3 sequences listed, under 55% are singletons. This clonotype turned up a few times.

The chain is built from TRBV20-1 and TRBJ2-3; D is unresolved. The receptor's source is a woman aged 18-30 years in good health. The sample taken for sequencing was blood. The CDR3 spells CSALNTDTQYF. The CDR3 coding sequence is TGCAGTGCGCTGAACACAGATACGCAGTATTTT.